These 21 T cell receptor beta chains originate from one sample sequenced in a study of blood T cell repertoires in COVID-19. The data were produced by immunoSEQ multiplex PCR, yet TCRdb's version contains in-frame clones alone and is incomplete. Here the sample spans some 70,000 clones, roughly 89% being singletons. Sequenced input: peripheral blood. The receptors come from a man aged 45-65 years with active COVID-19.

The chain joins TRBV6-5 to TRBJ2-5; TRBD2 matches 10 bases. The length of the CDR3 is 15 residues. Trimming cost V 2 bases and J 4 bases; bases outside gene matches: 4. Germline CDR1 is MNHEY and CDR2 is SVGAGI. The CDR3 region has the DNA TGTGCCAGCAGTTACCCTAGCGGGGGAATAGAGACCCAGTACTTC. Its translation: CASSYPSGGIETQYF.

This chain connects TRBV7-6 to TRBJ2-1; 8 bases align to TRBD1. This CDR3 contains 18 residues. V was clipped by 0 bases and J by 2 bases; unmatched bases: 9. The germline CDR1 and CDR2 sequences are SGHVS and FNYEAQ. CDR3 protein: CASSLASNSGGAYNEQFF. CDR3 nucleotide sequence: TGTGCCAGCAGCTTAGCTAGCAACTCAGGGGGCGCCTACAATGAGCAGTTCTTC. The full variable domain, in which reference TRBV7-6 and TRBJ2-1 provide the parts outside the CDR3, is GAGVSQSPRYKVTKRGQDVALRCDPISGHVSLYWYRQALGQGPEFLTYFNYEAQQDKSGLPNDRFSAERPEGSISTLTIQRTEQRDSAMYRCASSLASNSGGAYNEQFFGPGTRLTVL.

The CDR3 nucleotides read TGTGCCAGCAGTGTTCCGGGACAGGGAGGCACCGGGGAGCTGTTTTTT. The encoded protein is CASSVPGQGGTGELFF. J is TRBJ2-2 and V is TRBV25-1, with 9 bases lining up with TRBD1. Germline trimming cut 4 bases from V and 4 bases from J; bases unmatched to any gene: 7. The CDR3 is made up of 16 amino acids. Per germline, CDR1 MGHDK and CDR2 SYGVNS.

This clone was seen ten or more times. V and J are TRBV16 and TRBJ2-2, with 9 bases lining up with TRBD2. This CDR3 is 18 amino acids long. Per the germline V gene, CDR1 is KGHSY and CDR2 is FQNENV. The trim removed 0 bases at V and 5 bases at J, leaving 10 bases unmatched. CDR3 sequence: CASSQSPSGDRPTGELFF. Written as DNA, the CDR3 is TGTGCCAGCAGCCAATCCCCTAGCGGGGACAGACCAACCGGGGAGCTGTTTTTT.

V usage is TRBV4-3 and J usage is TRBJ2-5; 8 nucleotides match TRBD2. There are 14 residues in the CDR3. V lost 4 bases, J lost 5 bases, and 6 bases stayed unmatched. Per the germline V gene, CDR1 is LGHNA and CDR2 is YSLEER. CDR3 bases: TGCGCCAGCAGCCGCGGGGGGCCTAGGGAGACCCAGTACTTC. As protein: CASSRGGPRETQYF.

The gene calls are TRBV5-1 and TRBJ2-5, with 8 bases that match TRBD2. Germline CDR1 SGHRS, CDR2 YFSETQ. This CDR3 has 14 residues. J was trimmed by 2 bases and V by 4 bases; bases with no gene match: 4. The CDR3 reads CASSHGTRQETQYF. CDR3 sequence (DNA): TGCGCCAGCAGCCACGGGACTAGACAAGAGACCCAGTACTTC.

The chain is built from TRBV19 and TRBJ2-7, with 10 bases that match TRBD2. With V trimmed by 4 bases and J by 0 bases, 9 bases remained unmatched. The CDR3 has 17 residues. From germline, CDR1 is LNHDA and CDR2 SQIVND (reference sequence). In DNA, the CDR3 is TGTGCCAGTAGTACTCGGACTAGCGGAAGGAGCTCCTACGAGCAGTACTTC. It specifies CASSTRTSGRSSYEQYF.

The chain recombines TRBV7-3 with TRBJ2-5; tentatively, D is TRBD2 (5 bases). Trimming took 5 bases from V and 3 from J, leaving 16 bases between them. This CDR3 comprises 15 residues. Germline values: CDR1 SGHTA, CDR2 FQGTGA. CDR3: CASSPSGNRKETQYF. Written as DNA, the CDR3 is TGTGCCAGCAGCCCCTCGGGAAACAGAAAAGAGACCCAGTACTTC.

This rearrangement joins TRBV6-6 to TRBJ2-7; 7 positions agree with TRBD2. Germline trimming cut 0 bases from V and 2 bases from J; bases unmatched to any gene: 4. Germline V lookup: CDR1 MNHNY, CDR2 SVGAGI (reference sequence). CDR3 length equals 15 residues. In DNA form, the CDR3 reads TGTGCCAGCAGTTACTCGTCCGCGGGGGCCTACGAGCAGTACTTC. Its translation: CASSYSSAGAYEQYF.

This sequence joins TRBV7-9 and TRBJ2-2, with TRBD2 matching over 14 bases. Germline V CDR1 and CDR2: SEHNR, FQNEAQ (reference sequence). The V gene end was trimmed by 4 bases and the J gene end by 4 bases; junction bases not matched to a gene: 8. The CDR3 has 18 amino acids. CDR3 residues: CASSSPTSGGAATGELFF. The CDR3 DNA sequence: TGTGCCAGCAGCTCCCCGACTAGCGGGGGGGCCGCCACCGGGGAGCTGTTTTTT.

A few counts support this clone. The V gene is TRBV5-4, the J gene TRBJ1-6; D is ambiguous. Germline CDR1 reads SGHNT; CDR2 reads YYREEE (reference sequence). This CDR3 contains 14 residues. V lost 0 bases and J 7 bases, leaving 8 bases between the germline ends. The CDR3 DNA reads TGTGCCAGCAGCTTGGGGTTTGGCAATTCACCCCTCCACTTT. It translates to CASSLGFGNSPLHF.

This chain links TRBV7-2 with TRBJ2-3, with D possibly being TRBD2 (6 bases). CDR1 and CDR2 (germline): SGHTA, FQGNSA. This CDR3 spans 16 amino acids. V lost 3 bases and J lost 1, with 14 bases in between. This CDR3 is CASSFPTRSGTDTQYF. The CDR3 nucleotides read TGTGCCAGCAGCTTTCCGACTAGGTCAGGCACAGATACGCAGTATTTT.

The J gene is TRBJ2-1, the V gene TRBV7-2; 7 bases match TRBD1. V lost 5 bases and J lost 0; bases outside the gene matches: 10. The germline gives CDR1 SGHTA, CDR2 FQGNSA. This CDR3 is built from 17 residues. The CDR3 protein is CASSPAAGTVSYNEQFF. CDR3 coding DNA: TGTGCCAGCAGCCCCGCTGCCGGGACAGTCTCCTACAATGAGCAGTTCTTC.

The V call is TRBV28, the J call TRBJ1-2, with 7 positions matching TRBD1. The CDR3 extends over 14 amino acids. Trimming removed 2 bases from V and 8 bases from J; junction bases left unmatched: 8. CDR1 is MDHEN and CDR2 is SYDVKM in the germline V gene. As DNA, the CDR3 is TGTGCCAGCAGTTTAGGAGGAGACAGGGAGGGCTACACCTTC. Protein: CASSLGGDREGYTF.

This chain joins TRBV29-1 and TRBJ1-3; D gene unclear. From germline, CDR1 is SQVTM and CDR2 ANQGSEA. The length of the CDR3 is 12 residues. Trimming shortened V by 7 bases and J by 3 bases, and 10 bases separated the two germline ends. CDR3 sequence: CSGSTNGNTIYF. The CDR3 nucleotides read TGCAGCGGGTCAACTAATGGAAACACCATATATTTT.

Here the CDR3 reads CASRPIAGGNEQFF. CDR3 DNA sequence: TGCGCCAGCAGACCAATAGCGGGGGGGAATGAGCAGTTCTTC. The V call is TRBV5-1, the J call TRBJ2-1; 11 nucleotides agree with TRBD2. This CDR3 has 14 amino acids. V lost 5 bases to trimming and J lost 7 bases; unmatched junction nucleotides: 5. CDR1 SGHRS and CDR2 YFSETQ come from the germline V gene.

The V gene is TRBV27, the J gene TRBJ1-2, with TRBD1 matching over 7 bases. CDR1 MNHEY and CDR2 SMNVEV come from the germline V gene (reference sequence). The ends lost 3 bases at V and 2 bases at J; junction bases unmatched: 3. The CDR3 consists of 14 residues. CDR3 nucleotides: TGTGCCAGCAGTTTCTCGACAGGGAACTATGGCTACACCTTC. It codes for CASSFSTGNYGYTF.

This chain links TRBV3-1 (or the pseudogene TRBV3-2) with TRBJ2-1; 8 positions match TRBD2. Losses at the gene ends were 1 base for V and 6 bases for J; bases not matched to a gene: 11. Germline lookup yields CDR1 LGHDT and CDR2 YNNKEL (reference sequence). This CDR3 is built from 17 residues. The DNA of the CDR3 is TGTGCCAGCAGCCAAGCTTTTGCGGGGGCGGGGGGCAATGAGCAGTTCTTC. Protein product: CASSQAFAGAGGNEQFF.

The chain has TRBV7-8 and TRBJ2-7, with 9 bases lining up with TRBD1. Germline-derived CDR1 and CDR2 are SGHVS and FQNEAQ. V shed 3 bases and J 2 bases; nucleotides not matched to a gene: 5. This CDR3 comprises 15 residues. The CDR3 region is CASSLGQGGTYEQYF. CDR3 in DNA: TGTGCCAGCAGCTTGGGACAGGGCGGCACCTACGAGCAGTACTTC.

The V gene is TRBV19, the J gene TRBJ1-2; 8 bases fit TRBD1. V lost 4 bases and J lost 7; bases outside the gene matches: 14. Per the germline V gene, CDR1 is LNHDA and CDR2 is SQIVND (reference sequence). The CDR3 has 16 residues. The CDR3 loop is CASSTPEGTGAPGYTF. Written as DNA, the CDR3 is TGTGCCAGTAGTACCCCCGAAGGGACAGGAGCTCCTGGCTACACCTTC. Looking up the rest from reference TRBV19 and TRBJ1-2 gives the full variable domain: DGGITQSPKYLFRKEGQNVTLSCEQNLNHDAMYWYRQDPGQGLRLIYYSQIVNDFQKGDIAEGYSVSREKKESFPLTVTSAQKNPTAFYLCASSTPEGTGAPGYTFGSGTRLTVV.

The chain joins TRBV5-1 to TRBJ1-4, with 9 nucleotides matching TRBD1. CDR3 size: 19 residues. The V gene's germline CDR1 is SGHRS and CDR2 YFSETQ. Trimming took 0 bases from V and 0 from J; bases not matched to a gene: 9. CDR3 residues: CASSLAVGQGTATNEKLFF. CDR3 DNA: TGCGCCAGCAGCTTGGCCGTAGGACAGGGGACTGCAACTAATGAAAAACTGTTTTTT.